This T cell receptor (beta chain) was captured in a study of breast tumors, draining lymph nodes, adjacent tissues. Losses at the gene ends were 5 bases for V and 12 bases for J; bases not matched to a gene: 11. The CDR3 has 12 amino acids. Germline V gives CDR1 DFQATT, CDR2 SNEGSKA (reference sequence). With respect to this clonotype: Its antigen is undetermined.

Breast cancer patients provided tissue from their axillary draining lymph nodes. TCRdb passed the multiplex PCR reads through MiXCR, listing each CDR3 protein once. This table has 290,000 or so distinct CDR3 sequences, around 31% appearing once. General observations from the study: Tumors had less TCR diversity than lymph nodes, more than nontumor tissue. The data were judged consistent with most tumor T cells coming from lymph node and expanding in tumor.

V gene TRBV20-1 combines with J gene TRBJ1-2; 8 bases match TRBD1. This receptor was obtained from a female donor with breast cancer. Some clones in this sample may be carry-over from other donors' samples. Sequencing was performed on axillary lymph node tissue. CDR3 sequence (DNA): TGCAGTGCTCCCGGACAGGGCGAGGGAAACACCTTC. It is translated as CSAPGQGEGNTF.